One T cell receptor (beta chain) is described in this entry. The CDR3 extends over 18 amino acids. V lost 1 base and J lost 0, with 17 bases in between. Germline V CDR1 and CDR2: SGHAT, FQNNGV. As handled by the study authors: From reference gene primer amplification, estimates of nucleated cell counts were derived. Libraries were prepared by immunoSEQ multiplex PCR; TCRdb keeps only in-frame clonotypes and omits some of them. V, J and clone size were drawn from that table, and D and trimming were deduced from the DNA. The sample records roughly 200,000 clones, 85% to 90% being singletons. The sample is drawn from a study of blood T cell repertoires in COVID-19. Study-wide context: Material from acute and convalescent COVID-19 was sourced from the United States, Italy and Spain. The analysed material was cDNA or gDNA that came from T cells, B-cell-depleted T cells, or PBMCs.

Participants were aged roughly 18 to 90 years, lived in around 22 US areas, and enrolled virtually. The chain has TRBV11-2 and TRBJ2-3; D is perhaps TRBD2 (7 bases). This TCR was sampled from a man aged 25 to 40 who had recovered from COVID-19. The specimen sequenced was PBMCs or T cells enriched from blood (not recorded which). CDR3 sequence (DNA): TGTGCCAGCAGCTTAGTACAGGGACTATCCCTAAGCACAGATACGCAGTATTTT. Its translation: CASSLVQGLSLSTDTQYF.